These T cell receptor beta chains were read from a single sample in a study of CD8 T cells in ankylosing spondylitis. TCRdb called the 5' RACE reads again in MiXCR, with one record for every CDR3 protein. The repertoire holds 700,000 to 850,000 distinct CDR3 sequences, with roughly 10% as singletons. Sequencing was carried out using blood, either unsorted or a sorted T cell fraction (not recorded which). Receptors were obtained from a male donor with ankylosing spondylitis. CDR3s include the opening cysteine and the closing phenylalanine or tryptophan. A D gene is named only where the DNA matches it firmly. Clone size is shown for a subset of rows, as once, few, many or a class of expanded clone.

TRBD2	TRBV6-1	NA	TRBJ2-5	TGTGCCACCAGTGGTGGGGGGGGTCAAGAGACCCAGTACTTC	CATSGGGGQETQYF
TRBD2	TRBV24-1	few	TRBJ2-1	TGTGCCACCAGTGATTTGAGCGGGGGGCCCTACAATGAGCAGTTCTTC	CATSDLSGGPYNEQFF
NA	TRBV20-1	NA	TRBJ1-1	TGCAGTGCTAGAGATTGGAGGCAGGGACCTTCTTTCAAAATGAACACTGAAGCTTTCTTT	CSARDWRQGPSFKMNTEAFF
TRBD2	TRBV19	NA	TRBJ2-1	TGTGCCAGCAAAAGGACTAGCGGGGGCCACTCCTACAATGAGCAGTTCTTC	CASKRTSGGHSYNEQFF
NA	TRBV7-2	few	TRBJ2-7	TGTGCCAGCAGCTTAGGCAGCAGCGAGCAGTACTTC	CASSLGSSEQYF
NA	TRBV20-1	many	TRBJ1-1	TGCAGTGCTAGAAAGCCCCTAGTTGGGGACACTGAAGCTTTCTTT	CSARKPLVGDTEAFF
TRBD2	TRBV4-1	few	TRBJ2-7	TGCGCCAGCAGCCAAGATAGTACTAGCGGGAGAAGGGTGCAGTACTTC	CASSQDSTSGRRVQYF
TRBD2	TRBV7-2	NA	TRBJ2-7	TGTGCCAGCAGCTTCTCTAGCGGGGGCCAACCAGGCTACGAGCAGTACTTC	CASSFSSGGQPGYEQYF
NA	TRBV4-3	many	TRBJ1-2	TGCGCCAGCAGCCAAAACTCGAGACTCGACAACTATGGCTACACCTTC	CASSQNSRLDNYGYTF
TRBD1	TRBV29-1	many	TRBJ1-1	TGCAGCGTTGAAGATCAATGGGGCAGGGGGCGAGGGGACACTGAAGCTTTCTTT	CSVEDQWGRGRGDTEAFF
NA	TRBV18	NA	TRBJ2-1	TGTGCCAGCTCACCAATTAGCGGAGCCACCAATGAGCAGTTCTTC	CASSPISGATNEQFF
NA	TRBV10-1	NA	TRBJ2-5	TGCGCCAGCAGTTTTAGTCGAGTCTCGACGGGGACCCAGTACTTC	CASSFSRVSTGTQYF
TRBD1	TRBV5-1	NA	TRBJ2-5	TGCGCCAGCAGCTTCTCAGGGGGACAAGAGACCCAGTACTTC	CASSFSGGQETQYF
TRBD2	TRBV4-1	few	TRBJ2-1	TGCGCCAGCAGCCAACGTGAAGCGGGAGACAATGAGCAGTTCTTC	CASSQREAGDNEQFF
NA	TRBV5-1	few	TRBJ1-4	TGCGCCAGCAGAGGCGGAACTAATGAAAAACTGTTTTTT	CASRGGTNEKLFF
TRBD1	TRBV18	NA	TRBJ2-5	TGTGCCAGCTCACACAGGGGCGTCGTAGAGACCCAGTACTTC	CASSHRGVVETQYF
TRBD1	TRBV7-2	few	TRBJ1-6	TGTGCCAGCAGCTTCGGACAGGGGCCACCCCTCCACTTT	CASSFGQGPPLHF
TRBD2	TRBV20-1	few	TRBJ2-1	TGCAGTGCTAAAAGCGGGGGACCTCTCGATGAGCAGTTCTTC	CSAKSGGPLDEQFF
NA	TRBV5-1	many	TRBJ2-7	TGCGCCAGCAGCTTGGGACAGACCCCGGAGCAGTACTTC	CASSLGQTPEQYF
NA	TRBV7-2	NA	TRBJ2-5	TGTGCCAGCGCCTCGAGGACACACGGACAAGAGACCCAGTACTTC	CASASRTHGQETQYF
TRBD1	TRBV10-2	few	TRBJ2-5	TGCGCCAGCAGTGTCTCAACAGGGGGCGGAGAGACCCAGTACTTC	CASSVSTGGGETQYF
NA	TRBV7-2	few	TRBJ2-7	TGTGCCAGCAGCCCAGGGGGACGGGAGATTGGCCGGGAGCAGTACTTC	CASSPGGREIGREQYF
NA	TRBV5-1	NA	TRBJ2-5	TGCGCCAGCAGCTGGGGGGTAGCGGAAGAGACCCAGTACTTC	CASSWGVAEETQYF
NA	TRBV9	NA	TRBJ1-1	TGTGCCAGCAGCGTAGGATCCTCCTCAAACACTGAAGCTTTCTTT	CASSVGSSSNTEAFF
TRBD1	TRBV20-1	many	TRBJ1-5	TGCAGTGCTAGACGTAACAGGGGATATAGCAATCAGCCCCAGCATTTT	CSARRNRGYSNQPQHF
NA	TRBV7-2	many	TRBJ2-1	TGTGCCAGCATCGACAGGAGACAAAGTTACAATGAGCAGTTCTTC	CASIDRRQSYNEQFF
NA	TRBV7-9	NA	TRBJ2-5	TGTGCCAGCAGCTTGTTGACTCCCGACGAGACCCAGTACTTC	CASSLLTPDETQYF
NA	TRBV20-1	few	TRBJ1-3	TGCAGTGCCGTCAGGGGAGGGAGAGGTGGAAACACCATATATTTT	CSAVRGGRGGNTIYF
NA	TRBV7-2	NA	TRBJ2-6	TGTGCCAGCAGCTCCCAAACTAGCTCTGGGGCCAACGTCCTGACTTTC	CASSSQTSSGANVLTF
TRBD1	TRBV4-3	few	TRBJ1-3	TGCGCCAGCAGCCAGCCCATCCGGACAGGGGGGGGAAACACCATATATTTT	CASSQPIRTGGGNTIYF
NA	TRBV20-1	NA	TRBJ2-7	TGCAGTGCTAGACGGTCCGGGATTAGCTTCGAGCAGTACTTC	CSARRSGISFEQYF
TRBD2	TRBV20-1	many	TRBJ2-1	TGCAGTGCTGAGCCGGGACTAGCGTTTGACAATGAGCAGTTCTTC	CSAEPGLAFDNEQFF
NA	TRBV5-1	many	TRBJ1-1	TGCGCCAGCAAGGCGTCAGACACTGAAGCTTTCTTT	CASKASDTEAFF
NA	TRBV29-1	few	TRBJ2-7	TGCAGCGCCCTAACCAGGGCAGGTGCCGAGCAGTACTTC	CSALTRAGAEQYF
NA	TRBV9	NA	TRBJ2-1	TGTGCCAGCAGCCCTACCCTCGGGAAGCAGTTCTTC	CASSPTLGKQFF
NA	TRBV18	NA	TRBJ2-5	TGTGCCAGCTCACCGTACAGCGTGAGAGAGACCCAGTACTTC	CASSPYSVRETQYF
TRBD2	TRBV15	NA	TRBJ2-2	TGTGCCACCAGCAGAGTCAGCGGGGCGAACACCGGGGAGCTGTTTTTT	CATSRVSGANTGELFF
NA	TRBV5-1	NA	TRBJ1-3	TGCGCCAGCAGCTACGAATGGTCCTCTGGAAACACCATATATTTT	CASSYEWSSGNTIYF
NA	TRBV7-9	NA	TRBJ1-1	TGTGCCAGCAGCCAGACCGAGAACACTGAAGCTTTCTTT	CASSQTENTEAFF
NA	TRBV5-1	NA	TRBJ1-3	TGCGCCAGCGGTCCGGGGAATGGAAACACCATATATTTT	CASGPGNGNTIYF
NA	TRBV29-1	many	TRBJ2-7	TGCAGCGTTACCGGGGAAGGGAACGAGCAGTACTTC	CSVTGEGNEQYF
NA	TRBV24-1	many	TRBJ2-3	TGTGCCACCAGTGATCTTCAATTAAGTACGCAGTATTTT	CATSDLQLSTQYF
NA	TRBV6-5	few	TRBJ2-3	TGTGCCAGCAGTTACCTAGGGGGAGAGGGGCCAGATACGCAGTATTTT	CASSYLGGEGPDTQYF
NA	TRBV20-1	many	TRBJ1-1	TGCAGTGCTGTAAACCCGGGACGTCTGAACACTGAAGCTTTCTTT	CSAVNPGRLNTEAFF
TRBD1	TRBV20-1	NA	TRBJ1-4	TGCAGTGCTAGAGAGGGGACAGTTAATGAAAAACTGTTTTTT	CSAREGTVNEKLFF
NA	TRBV28	NA	TRBJ2-2	TGTGCCAGCACGATAAGTTCGGCCACCGGGGAGCTGTTTTTT	CASTISSATGELFF
NA	TRBV5-1	NA	TRBJ2-3	TGCGCCAGCAGCTTGGTACTAGCTGGGGATACGCAGTATTTT	CASSLVLAGDTQYF
NA	TRBV6-2/TRBV6-3	NA	TRBJ2-3	TGTGCCAGCAGGACCCGACACACGGGACGGTTCACAGATACGCAGTATTTT	CASRTRHTGRFTDTQYF
NA	TRBV18	few	TRBJ1-2	TGTGCCAGCTCACTCTCAGAGACGACCTATGGCTACACCTTC	CASSLSETTYGYTF
TRBD2	TRBV20-1	NA	TRBJ2-7	TGCAGTGAGTTGGGACTAGCGGGGAGTGAGCAGTACTTC	CSELGLAGSEQYF
NA	TRBV20-1	few	TRBJ2-7	TGCAGTGCTAGAGGCCGACATTTCGATTACGAGCAGTACTTC	CSARGRHFDYEQYF
TRBD2	TRBV5-1	NA	TRBJ2-5	TGCGCCAGCAGCTGGTTCCTAGCGGACCAAGAGACCCAGTACTTC	CASSWFLADQETQYF
TRBD2	TRBV28	NA	TRBJ2-3	TGTGCCAGCAGTTTCGGACTAGCGGGGCGGATTAGCACAGATACGCAGTATTTT	CASSFGLAGRISTDTQYF
NA	TRBV7-9	few	TRBJ2-7	TGTGCCAGCAGCTCCTCCGGGGGCGGGACCTACGAGCAGTACTTC	CASSSSGGGTYEQYF